This TCR beta chain is drawn from a study of cytomegalovirus exposure and HLA in healthy donors. Whole-study context: A prior analysis found about 110 million unique TCR beta sequences from 150 million to 200 million T cells. The early release's HLA-typed donors yielded 65 million to 85 million unique TCRs.

Both 60 Vbeta primers and 13 Jbeta primers went into the PCR. TCRdb's table, derived via immunoSEQ multiplex PCR, lists solely in-frame clones and lacks some. The table has 170,000 or so clones, less than 90% seen once. Trimming removed 4 bases from V and 8 bases from J; junction bases left unmatched: 5. Germline-derived CDR1 and CDR2 are MGHDK and SYGVNS. The CDR3 runs to 13 residues. Findings and caveats of the study: An analysis done earlier found most TCR beta V segments productive about 87% or about 30% of the time. DRB1 had the most TCR associations and HLA-C the fewest, a later analysis found, with rates varying by HLA locus.

Remarks on this clone: The antigen remains unidentified.

The rearrangement joins TRBV25-1 to TRBJ2-1; the match to TRBD1 covers 7 bases. The material sequenced was PBMCs. This receptor was obtained from a boy aged 2 to 9 in good health and CMV-seronegative. CDR3 protein: CASSGRQGDEQFF. CDR3 nucleotides: TGTGCCAGCAGTGGAAGACAGGGAGATGAGCAGTTCTTC.